This is a list of T cell receptor beta chains from one sample in a study of shared clonotypes between healthy human individuals. Clones were read by immunoSEQ multiplex PCR, and TCRdb kept only the in-frame ones, dropping some. The sample lists approximately 2.5 million clones, more than 80% occurring once. What was sequenced was naive CD4+ T cells sorted from blood. These receptors were collected from a man younger than 30 in good health. CDR3s include the opening cysteine and the closing phenylalanine or tryptophan. The D gene is left open where the match is weak. Rows may omit the clone size; those that give it use once, few, many or a size class.

J gene: TRBJ2-3
V gene: TRBV28
clone size: NA
D gene: NA
CDR3 DNA: TGTGCCAGCAGTGGGAGGGGGAGCACAGATACGCAGTATTTT
CDR3 protein: CASSGRGSTDTQYF

J gene: TRBJ2-2
V gene: TRBV6-1
clone size: NA
D gene: NA
CDR3 DNA: TGTGCCAGCAGTGAAGGCACCAGGGAGCTGTTTTTT
CDR3 protein: CASSEGTRELFF

J gene: TRBJ1-2
V gene: TRBV27
clone size: NA
D gene: TRBD1
CDR3 DNA: TGTGCCAGCAGTGGGCGACAGGGTTGGTATGGCTACACCTTC
CDR3 protein: CASSGRQGWYGYTF

J gene: TRBJ2-7
V gene: TRBV15
clone size: NA
D gene: NA
CDR3 DNA: TGTGCCACCAGCAGAGATCAAGCCCGCAGCTCCTACGAGCAGTACTTC
CDR3 protein: CATSRDQARSSYEQYF

J gene: TRBJ1-2
V gene: TRBV28
clone size: NA
D gene: TRBD1
CDR3 DNA: TGTGCCAGCAGTACCTACTCGGGACAGAGTAACTATGGCTACACCTTC
CDR3 protein: CASSTYSGQSNYGYTF

J gene: TRBJ1-3
V gene: TRBV7-6
clone size: NA
D gene: TRBD1
CDR3 DNA: TGTGCCAGCAGCCTCATGGCAACAGGGGCAGGAGGCTCTGGAAACACCATATATTTT
CDR3 protein: CASSLMATGAGGSGNTIYF

J gene: TRBJ2-3
V gene: TRBV5-6
clone size: once
D gene: NA
CDR3 DNA: TGTGCCAGCAGAAGGCGACCTTCTAGCACAGATACGCAGTATTTT
CDR3 protein: CASRRRPSSTDTQYF

J gene: TRBJ2-7
V gene: TRBV6-6
clone size: NA
D gene: NA
CDR3 DNA: TGTGCCAGCAGTTACACCCCGGCAGGGAGCTACGAGCAGTACTTC
CDR3 protein: CASSYTPAGSYEQYF

J gene: TRBJ2-3
V gene: TRBV11-2
clone size: NA
D gene: TRBD2
CDR3 DNA: TGTGCCAGCAGACGAGCGGGGGGCACAGATACGCAGTATTTT
CDR3 protein: CASRRAGGTDTQYF

J gene: TRBJ1-1
V gene: TRBV11-2
clone size: NA
D gene: NA
CDR3 DNA: TGTGCCAGCAGCTTGGACAGAGACACTGAAGCTTTCTTT
CDR3 protein: CASSLDRDTEAFF

J gene: TRBJ1-6
V gene: TRBV11-2
clone size: NA
D gene: NA
CDR3 DNA: TGTGCCAGCAGCTTAGCCGGGCAGGGTACGAGTTCACCCCTCCACTTT
CDR3 protein: CASSLAGQGTSSPLHF

J gene: TRBJ2-7
V gene: TRBV10-1
clone size: NA
D gene: TRBD1
CDR3 DNA: TGCGCCAGCAGTAAGGACAGGGGGCGAGAGCAGTACTTC
CDR3 protein: CASSKDRGREQYF

J gene: TRBJ2-5
V gene: TRBV9
clone size: NA
D gene: NA
CDR3 DNA: TGTGCCAGCAGCGTGGGACCGCACCAAGAGACCCAGTACTTC
CDR3 protein: CASSVGPHQETQYF

J gene: TRBJ1-6
V gene: TRBV30
clone size: NA
D gene: NA
CDR3 DNA: TGTGCCTGGAGTGTAACGACCGGGGGGAATTCACCCCTCCACTTT
CDR3 protein: CAWSVTTGGNSPLHF

J gene: TRBJ2-7
V gene: TRBV2
clone size: NA
D gene: NA
CDR3 DNA: TGTGCCAGCAGTGACTACGGAAGGTATCGGTCCTACGAGCAGTACTTC
CDR3 protein: CASSDYGRYRSYEQYF

J gene: TRBJ2-2
V gene: TRBV5-6
clone size: once
D gene: NA
CDR3 DNA: TGTGCCAGTTCTCTTTATAGGAGTCCTAACACCGGGGAGCTGTTTTTT
CDR3 protein: CASSLYRSPNTGELFF

J gene: TRBJ1-2
V gene: TRBV28
clone size: NA
D gene: NA
CDR3 DNA: TGTGCCAGCAGTTTGCTTGAGTATGGCTACACCTTC
CDR3 protein: CASSLLEYGYTF

J gene: TRBJ1-6
V gene: TRBV5-1
clone size: NA
D gene: NA
CDR3 DNA: TGCGCCAGCAGGGAACAGGGAGATTCACCCCTCCACTTT
CDR3 protein: CASREQGDSPLHF

J gene: TRBJ2-7
V gene: TRBV4-1
clone size: NA
D gene: TRBD1
CDR3 DNA: TGCGCCAGCAGCCTTGTAACCGGGACAGGGATCTACGAGCAGTACTTC
CDR3 protein: CASSLVTGTGIYEQYF

J gene: TRBJ2-3
V gene: TRBV6-1
clone size: NA
D gene: NA
CDR3 DNA: TGTGCCAGCAGTGAGTCGGTAGGCGGGACGATGGATACGCAGTATTTT
CDR3 protein: CASSESVGGTMDTQYF

J gene: TRBJ2-7
V gene: TRBV5-1
clone size: NA
D gene: NA
CDR3 DNA: TGCGCCAGCAGCTTGGCTGGGAAAAGCTCCTACGAGCAGTACTTC
CDR3 protein: CASSLAGKSSYEQYF

J gene: TRBJ2-5
V gene: TRBV2
clone size: NA
D gene: NA
CDR3 DNA: TGTGCCAGCAGTTTACAGGGTAACCAAGAGACCCAGTACTTC
CDR3 protein: CASSLQGNQETQYF

J gene: TRBJ2-7
V gene: TRBV5-1
clone size: NA
D gene: NA
CDR3 DNA: TGCGCCAGCAGAGGATCTGGACAGCTTTACGAGCAGTACTTC
CDR3 protein: CASRGSGQLYEQYF

J gene: TRBJ2-1
V gene: TRBV5-1
clone size: NA
D gene: NA
CDR3 DNA: TGCGCCAGCAGCTTGGGAGGGACTGCCACCAATGAGCAGTTCTTC
CDR3 protein: CASSLGGTATNEQFF

J gene: TRBJ2-5
V gene: TRBV10-3
clone size: NA
D gene: TRBD1
CDR3 DNA: TGTGCCATCAGTAAAGGAGGACAGGGAGGAGAGACCCAGTACTTC
CDR3 protein: CAISKGGQGGETQYF

J gene: TRBJ2-1
V gene: TRBV30
clone size: NA
D gene: NA
CDR3 DNA: TGTGCCTGGAGCAAGGGCAGATACAATGAGCAGTTCTTC
CDR3 protein: CAWSKGRYNEQFF

J gene: TRBJ2-7
V gene: TRBV6-1
clone size: NA
D gene: NA
CDR3 DNA: TGTGCCAGCAGGCTTTTTTACGAGCAGTACTTC
CDR3 protein: CASRLFYEQYF